This T cell receptor beta chain was sequenced in a study of T cell responses to AZD1222 COVID-19 vaccine. Study-level findings and limits: Recipients of two AZD1222 doses showed rising Spike-specific TCR breadth and depth. Across the whole spike, CD4 TCRs peaked at regions 160-218 and 743-854. Donors were largely white British and mainly female; clonal diversity was possibly underestimated.

With regard to this clone: Its target is unknown.

The CDR3 runs to 13 residues. Trimming stripped 2 bases from V and 5 bases from J, with 9 bases between. From germline, CDR1 is MRHNA and CDR2 SNTAGT. The assay was immunoSEQ multiplex PCR, and TCRdb's table has in-frame clones only and misses some. The table has 150,000 to 200,000 clones, approximately 94% seen once. The sequence derives from an adult who received the AZD1222 COVID-19 vaccine. The specimen comprised peripheral blood, sampled 28 days after the second AZD1222 dose. The chain combines TRBV6-4 with TRBJ2-5, with D possibly called TRBD1 or TRBD2 (6 bases each). The CDR3 region is CASSDRGGETQYF. For the CDR3, the DNA is TGTGCCAGCAGTGACCGAGGGGGGGAGACCCAGTACTTC.